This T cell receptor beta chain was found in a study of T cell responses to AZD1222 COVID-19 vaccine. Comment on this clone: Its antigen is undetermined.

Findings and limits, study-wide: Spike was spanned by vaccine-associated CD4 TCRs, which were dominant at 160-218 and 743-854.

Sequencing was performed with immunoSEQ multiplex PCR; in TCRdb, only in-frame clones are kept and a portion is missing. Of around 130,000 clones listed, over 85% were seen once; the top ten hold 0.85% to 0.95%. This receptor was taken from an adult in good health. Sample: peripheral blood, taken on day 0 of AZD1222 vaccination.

The CDR3: CASSLWGTNEKLFF. The CDR3, as DNA: TGTGCCAGCAGTTTATGGGGCACTAATGAAAAACTGTTTTTT. The rearrangement joins TRBV27 to TRBJ1-4; D possibly corresponds to TRBD1 (5 bases). The ends were cut back, 1 base at V and 2 bases at J, with 5 bases in the middle. There are 14 residues in the CDR3. From germline, CDR1 is MNHEY and CDR2 SMNVEV (reference sequence).